The following is a T cell receptor beta chain sequence with its context. Its antigen remains unknown. The germline V and J ends were trimmed by 5 bases and 7 bases, with 14 bases remaining between them. The germline CDR1 and CDR2 sequences are SGHTA and FQGNSA. The CDR3 is made up of 13 amino acids. The entry originates in a study of immune cell composition in non-small cell lung cancer. On the study more broadly: Histologic subtype was mainly adenocarcinoma or squamous cell carcinoma. Findings of the study overall: Squamous lung tumours showed higher top 10 clone scores and clonality than adenocarcinomas.

Some clones are missing from TCRdb's copy, which holds only in-frame ones; the method was immunoSEQ multiplex PCR. The table lists 14,000 to 15,000 clones, 55% to 70% of them singletons. The rearrangement uses TRBV7-2 and TRBJ1-2; TRBD1 is a possible D gene (5 bases). The sequenced sample was lung tumor tissue. The TCR originated in a human donor with non-small cell lung cancer. Here the CDR3 reads CASSPGQLRGYTF. The CDR3 bases are TGTGCCAGCAGCCCCGGACAACTGCGTGGCTACACCTTC.